The clone carrying this TCR beta chain was counted ten times or more. The antigen remains unidentified. A 10-nucleotide random UMI tagged transcripts in template-switch 5'RACE cDNA synthesis. TCRdb re-called the 5' RACE reads with MiXCR, one entry per CDR3 protein. The sample consists of around 33,000 distinct CDR3 sequences, 7% to 8% of them appearing once. The record originates from a study of neurological immune-mediated disorders. The germline V gene encodes CDR1 LGHNA and CDR2 YNFKEQ. This CDR3 has 18 amino acids. V shed 1 base and J 2 bases; nucleotides not matched to a gene: 8. Notes on the study in general: The highest TCR clonal expansion occurred in HTLV-1-associated myelopathy; multiple sclerosis fell below healthy controls.

The sample was PBMCs. This receptor was identified in a woman aged 40 to 50 in good health. The chain has TRBV4-2 and TRBJ2-3; the match to TRBD2 covers 11 bases. The CDR3 nucleotides are TGTGCCAGCAGCCAAGGCATACCGGGACTAGCGGTCACAGATACGCAGTATTTT. Translated: CASSQGIPGLAVTDTQYF.